The present TCR beta chain was sequenced within a study of T cell responses to AZD1222 COVID-19 vaccine. Study-wide points: Repertoire sampling was restricted to post-peak T cell response timepoints.

The ends lost 3 bases at V and 8 bases at J; junction bases unmatched: 10. The CDR3 totals 16 residues. The germline CDR1 and CDR2 sequences are LGHDT and YNNKEL (reference sequence). In the case of this clone: Its antigen is still unknown.

TCRdb keeps only in-frame clones here, not all; method: immunoSEQ multiplex PCR. Of 140,000 to 150,000 clones listed, roughly nine tenths were seen once; the top ten hold about 4%. The source was peripheral blood, collected 28 days after the second AZD1222 dose. This TCR was recovered from an adult who received the AZD1222 COVID-19 vaccine. This chain uses TRBV3-1 (or the pseudogene TRBV3-2) with TRBJ2-1, with 10 bases lining up with TRBD2. The CDR3 region has the DNA TGTGCCAGCAGCCACTCTGGGAGCGGGGGGGCATATGAGCAGTTCTTC. Translation gives CASSHSGSGGAYEQFF.